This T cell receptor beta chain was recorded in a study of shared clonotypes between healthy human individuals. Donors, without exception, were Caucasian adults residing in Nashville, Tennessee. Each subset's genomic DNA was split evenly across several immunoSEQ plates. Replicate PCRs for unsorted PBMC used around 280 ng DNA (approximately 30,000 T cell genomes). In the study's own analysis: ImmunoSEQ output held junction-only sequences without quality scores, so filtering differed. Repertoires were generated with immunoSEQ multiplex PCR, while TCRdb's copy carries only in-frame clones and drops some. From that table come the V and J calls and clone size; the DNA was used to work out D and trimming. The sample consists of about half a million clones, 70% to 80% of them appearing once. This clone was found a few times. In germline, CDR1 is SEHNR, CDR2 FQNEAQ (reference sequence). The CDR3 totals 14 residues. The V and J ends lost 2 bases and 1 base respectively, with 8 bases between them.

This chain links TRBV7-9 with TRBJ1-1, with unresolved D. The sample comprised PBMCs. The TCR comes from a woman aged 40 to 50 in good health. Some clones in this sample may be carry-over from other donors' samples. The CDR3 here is CASSLYLGNTEAFF. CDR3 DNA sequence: TGTGCCAGCAGCTTATACCTAGGGAACACTGAAGCTTTCTTT.